Listed here is a single TCR beta chain. The record originates from a study of shared clonotypes between healthy human individuals. V lost 5 bases to trimming and J lost 4 bases, with 8 bases between them. The CDR3 is made up of 12 amino acids. Germline-derived CDR1 and CDR2 are SEHNR and FQNEAQ (reference sequence). Clones were sequenced by immunoSEQ multiplex PCR, and TCRdb holds only the in-frame ones, with some missing. The sample holds about 490,000 clones, roughly 80% seen once. This clonotype was sampled from a middle-aged woman in good health. Some clones in this sample may be carry-over from other donors' samples. Sample: PBMCs. The rearrangement uses TRBV7-9 and TRBJ1-2; unclear D gene. CDR3 sequence: CASSLGAYGYTF. The DNA of the CDR3 is TGTGCCAGCAGCCTGGGAGCCTATGGCTACACCTTC.